These T cell receptor beta chains were read from a single sample in a study of T cell responses to AZD1222 COVID-19 vaccine. Here immunoSEQ multiplex PCR was the method, and the copy in TCRdb shows in-frame clones only, minus some. Among approximately 92,000 clones listed, around 84% were seen once. This specimen was peripheral blood, taken on day 0 of AZD1222 vaccination. These receptors were taken from an adult in good health. CDR3s include the opening cysteine and the closing phenylalanine or tryptophan.

J gene,V gene,CDR3 protein
TRBJ1-1,TRBV5-6,CASSGAGGLEAFF
TRBJ1-6,TRBV2,CASSEPPPGVSPLHF
TRBJ2-3,TRBV12-3/TRBV12-4,CASSLEITDTQYF
TRBJ2-3,TRBV19,CASKGAGGQDTQYF
TRBJ1-1,TRBV10-3,CAISAAGTVNTEAFF
TRBJ2-5,TRBV4-2,CASSLALGGGGDQETQYF
TRBJ2-2,TRBV5-1,CASSLSSGGNTGELFF
TRBJ1-2,TRBV19,CASSGGWGANYGYTF
TRBJ1-4,TRBV28,CASSWTATNEKLFF
TRBJ2-7,TRBV6-1,CASSEGQGASYEQYF
TRBJ1-1,TRBV6-5,CASSSNQGRTEAFF
TRBJ1-1,TRBV9,CASSPTGTANTEAFF
TRBJ2-7,TRBV25-1,CASNDAAYEQYF
TRBJ1-3,TRBV28,CASSGPGGYSGNTIYF
TRBJ2-3,TRBV10-1,CASSELGDPDTQYF
TRBJ2-7,TRBV19,CASSWGQRGGEQYF
TRBJ1-3,TRBV28,CASRPTGVRNTIYF
TRBJ2-2,TRBV7-9,CASFSNTYTGELFF
TRBJ1-4,TRBV2,CASRLGHLNEKLFF
TRBJ1-6,TRBV6-5,CASSRAGPYNSPLHF
TRBJ1-1,TRBV9,CASSGPGTEAFF
TRBJ1-2,TRBV7-2,CASSFDRGNYGYTF
TRBJ1-5,TRBV27,CASSRQGSEQPQHF
TRBJ1-1,TRBV20-1,CSAGGSTKAFF
TRBJ1-6,TRBV2,CASSDYRGPNSPLHF
TRBJ1-2,TRBV12-3/TRBV12-4,CASRLQGNYGYTF
TRBJ1-1,TRBV19,CASSKGAWDTEAFF
TRBJ2-5,TRBV7-6,CASSENAFTVGAKTQYF
TRBJ1-6,TRBV6-5,CASSYSGTEASPLHF
TRBJ2-7,TRBV27,CASSPRQGPYEQYF
TRBJ1-4,TRBV7-2,CASSRDLGEKLFF
TRBJ2-1,TRBV6-5,CAGRLAGGNEQFF
TRBJ1-1,TRBV11-3,CASSFAKNTEAFF
TRBJ1-2,TRBV3-1/TRBV3-2,CASSRILGSGYTF
TRBJ2-7,TRBV10-3,CAISETTAGEQYF
TRBJ1-1,TRBV28,CASSNQGSLLGTEAFF
TRBJ2-5,TRBV2,CASSEDGQGQETQYF
TRBJ1-2,TRBV12-2,CASRLHSTANYGYTF
TRBJ2-4,TRBV20-1,CSAAPDIQYF
TRBJ1-2,TRBV27,CASSTHGQEGERGYTF
TRBJ2-3,TRBV3-1/TRBV3-2,CASSQQSGARNTQYF
TRBJ1-5,TRBV7-2,CASSPGTVNQPQHF
TRBJ1-1,TRBV10-3,CAISAGTGGTEAFF
TRBJ2-4,TRBV4-1,CASSQVGGQGDGNIQCF
TRBJ1-2,TRBV5-1,CASSLVPGEYGYTF
TRBJ1-2,TRBV19,CASSRDTTWDYENYGYTF
TRBJ1-1,TRBV5-1,CASSEQINGEAFF
TRBJ1-4,TRBV6-5,CASRTGYGTNEKLFF
TRBJ1-2,TRBV6-2/TRBV6-3,CASSYSKMGAPLILVYGYTF
TRBJ1-3,TRBV28,CASSSLRNTIYF
TRBJ1-2,TRBV9,CASSADRGSTFNYGYTF
TRBJ1-5,TRBV30,CAWKGTGRDQPQHF
TRBJ2-5,TRBV11-2,CASSFWGQGQETQYF
TRBJ2-2,TRBV3-1/TRBV3-2,CASSQIPTGELFF
TRBJ1-2,TRBV21-1,CASSKVSGGDYGYTF
TRBJ2-7,TRBV7-2,CASSSPGLTEQYF
TRBJ2-3,TRBV3-1/TRBV3-2,CASSHNTRSTQYF